Listed below are T cell receptor beta chains from one sample, sequenced in a study of cytomegalovirus exposure and HLA in healthy donors. The protocol was immunoSEQ multiplex PCR, while the TCRdb copy is restricted to in-frame clones and leaves out a portion. The sample carries about 31,000 clones, about three fifths recorded once. Sequencing used PBMCs. These TCRs come from a man between 45 and 60 years old in good health and CMV-seropositive. Both conserved end residues are part of each CDR3. The order of the fields is D gene, clone size, V gene, J gene, CDR3 DNA, CDR3 protein. D genes are given only for firm matches. Expanded clones get a size class; other rows say once, few or many, or leave the size out.

-	-	TRBV5-1	TRBJ1-1	TGCGCCAGTCGCCCCAGCCCCCGCGGCACTGAAGCTTTCTTT	CASRPSPRGTEAFF
-	-	TRBV15	TRBJ2-6	TGTGCCACCAGCTTTTTAAGGGCAGGGGACGTCCTGACTTTC	CATSFLRAGDVLTF
-	-	TRBV20-1	TRBJ1-1	TGCCGAGCATCCGGGAACACTGAAGCTTTCTTT	CRASGNTEAFF
TRBD1	few	TRBV30	TRBJ2-6	TGTGCCTGGAATTCTGACAGGGGGCTTAACTCTGGGGCCAACGTCCTGACTTTC	CAWNSDRGLNSGANVLTF
TRBD1	once	TRBV30	TRBJ1-2	TGTGCCTGGAGTCCTCGGACAGGGGGCCGCGTTGGCTACACCTTC	CAWSPRTGGRVGYTF
-	-	TRBV30	TRBJ2-4	TGTGCCTGGAGGGGGCGCGCGGCAAACATTCAGTACTTC	CAWRGRAANIQYF
-	-	TRBV9	TRBJ2-3	TGTGCCAGCAGCGTGGGGACCGGGAGCTTTAGCACAGATACGCAGTATTTT	CASSVGTGSFSTDTQYF
-	once	TRBV18	TRBJ2-6	TGTGCCAGCTCACGAGACTCTGGGGCCAACGTCCTGACTTTC	CASSRDSGANVLTF
-	-	TRBV30	TRBJ2-5	TGTGCCTGGAGTCAGGGTTCGGAGACCCAGTACTTC	CAWSQGSETQYF
TRBD2	once	TRBV6-5	TRBJ2-3	TGTGCCAGCAGCCGTAGCGGGGGAGATACGCAGTATTTT	CASSRSGGDTQYF
-	-	TRBV6-5	TRBJ1-1	TGTGCCAGCAGTTACGACCGGGGCACTGAAGCTTTCTTT	CASSYDRGTEAFF
-	-	TRBV7-2	TRBJ2-7	TGTGCCAGCAGCTTAGGTCGGGGGGCGCAGTACTTC	CASSLGRGAQYF
-	-	TRBV18	TRBJ2-7	TGTGCCAGCTCACTAGGGGGTGAGTTGGGATCCTACGAGCAGTACTTC	CASSLGGELGSYEQYF
-	-	TRBV5-1	TRBJ1-6	TGCGCCCGGCGGGGGCCCAATTCACCCCTCCACTTT	CARRGPNSPLHF
TRBD1	-	TRBV28	TRBJ2-7	TGTGCCAGCAGGGAAGGTTACAGGGGCAGGGGGCGCTTAGAGCAGTACTTC	CASREGYRGRGRLEQYF
-	few	TRBV7-9	TRBJ1-2	TGTGCCAGCAGCTTCAATGGCTACACCTTC	CASSFNGYTF
-	-	TRBV30	TRBJ1-5	TGTGCCTGGAGTGTGAAGTCGGCGGGGAGCAATCAGCCCCAGCATTTT	CAWSVKSAGSNQPQHF
TRBD2	once	TRBV27	TRBJ2-1	TGTGCCAGTACCCGGGAGGGGCATGAGCAGTTCTTC	CASTREGHEQFF
TRBD2	-	TRBV9	TRBJ2-1	TGTGCCAGCAGCACAACTAGCGGTCACAATGAGCAGTTCTTC	CASSTTSGHNEQFF
-	-	TRBV5-6	TRBJ1-2	TGTGCCAGCAGCTTGACGGCACAGGTGGCCCCGGGCTACACCTTC	CASSLTAQVAPGYTF
-	few	TRBV2	TRBJ1-4	TGTGCCAGCAGTGAGGACAGAACGGGGCAATGGGGAAAACTGTTTTTT	CASSEDRTGQWGKLFF
TRBD2	-	TRBV6-1	TRBJ2-2	TGTGCCAGCACCGCGGGGGCGAACACCGGGGAGCTGTTTTTT	CASTAGANTGELFF
-	-	TRBV28	TRBJ2-7	TGTGCCAGCAGTTTATCCGGAGGCGAGCAGTACTTC	CASSLSGGEQYF
TRBD1	-	TRBV6-5	TRBJ1-2	TGTGCCGTATCGGGACAGTCCTATGGCTACACCTTC	CAVSGQSYGYTF
-	-	TRBV9	TRBJ2-6	TGTGCCAGCAGCGTGTCCAGGACAGCTTTTGGGGCCAACGTCCTGACTTTC	CASSVSRTAFGANVLTF
-	few	TRBV6-1	TRBJ1-1	TGTGCCAGCAGTAGGACATTGAACACTGAAGCTTTCTTT	CASSRTLNTEAFF
TRBD1	few	TRBV30	TRBJ1-6	TGTGCCGAACGTCAAACAGGGGCGGTTAATTCACCCCTCCACTTT	CAERQTGAVNSPLHF
TRBD2	-	TRBV6-1	TRBJ2-5	TGTGCCAGCAGTGAATCCCGTGGGAGGGGTAGGGAGACCCAGTACTTC	CASSESRGRGRETQYF
-	few	TRBV7-8	TRBJ1-1	TGTGCCAGCAGCTTCTCCGGACGGGCCGGGGGTACTGAAGCTTTCTTT	CASSFSGRAGGTEAFF
-	-	TRBV4-2	TRBJ2-5	TGTGCCAGCAGCCCGACAGGAAGGGGAGCAGAGACCCAGTACTTC	CASSPTGRGAETQYF
TRBD2	few	TRBV13	TRBJ2-1	TGTGCCAGCAGCTTAGGTCTAGCGGAGGACAATGAGCAGTTCTTC	CASSLGLAEDNEQFF
-	-	TRBV6-5	TRBJ1-4	TGTGCCACCCGGGAGGGAAACGTGGAAAAACTGTTTTTT	CATREGNVEKLFF
-	-	TRBV30	TRBJ2-1	TGTGCCTGGTCCTCCACTTTTTCCTACAATGAGCAGTTCTTC	CAWSSTFSYNEQFF
-	few	TRBV30	TRBJ2-7	TGTGCCTGGGGCGGGTACTCCTACGAGCAGTACTTC	CAWGGYSYEQYF
TRBD2	-	TRBV4-2	TRBJ2-5	TGTGCCAGCAGCCCGGCGGGAGTGCGAGAGACCCAGTACTTC	CASSPAGVRETQYF
TRBD1	-	TRBV29-1	TRBJ1-4	TGCAGCGTGGGGACAGGGGCGAATGAAAAACTGTTTTTT	CSVGTGANEKLFF
-	-	TRBV5-1	TRBJ2-3	TGCGCCAGCAGCCCGCTGGACATACATACGCAGTATTTT	CASSPLDIHTQYF
TRBD1	once	TRBV9	TRBJ1-4	TGTGCCAGCAGCCTTGGGGACAGTCTCTTCCAAAAACTGTTTTTT	CASSLGDSLFQKLFF
TRBD1	-	TRBV13	TRBJ2-7	TGTGCCAGCAGCCTTCCCGGACAGGGGGCCTACGAGCAGTACTTC	CASSLPGQGAYEQYF
TRBD1	-	TRBV27	TRBJ2-1	TGTGCCAGCAGTAAACAGGGGCTGCTGGTGGAGCAGTTCTTC	CASSKQGLLVEQFF
-	-	TRBV15	TRBJ1-2	TGTGCCACCAGCAGAGATGTTGAGGGTAGTGGCTACACCTTC	CATSRDVEGSGYTF
TRBD2	-	TRBV28	TRBJ2-2	TGTGCCAGCAGTTCTCCCCCTAGCGGGAGGGTTAACACCGGGGAGCTGTTTTTT	CASSSPPSGRVNTGELFF
TRBD1	few	TRBV7-2	TRBJ2-7	TGTGCCAGCTCAAAGAAGGGGACAGGGGCATTGGACGAGCAGTACTTC	CASSKKGTGALDEQYF
TRBD1	few	TRBV14	TRBJ1-6	TGTGCCAGCAGGAGACAGGGGGATTCACCCCTCCACTTT	CASRRQGDSPLHF
-	-	TRBV6-4	TRBJ2-3	TGTGCCAGCAGTGAAACAGGGAACACAGATACGCAGTATTTT	CASSETGNTDTQYF
-	few	TRBV6-6	TRBJ2-1	TGTGCCAGCAGCTTTACCGTAGCCAATGAGCAGTTCTTC	CASSFTVANEQFF
-	once	TRBV5-1	TRBJ2-7	TGCGCCAGCAGTCACGGACCAGGGTACGAGCAGTACTTC	CASSHGPGYEQYF
-	-	TRBV20-1	TRBJ2-5	TGCAGTGCTCTCAAAGCGGAGACCCAGTACTTC	CSALKAETQYF
-	-	TRBV11-2	TRBJ1-5	TGTGCCAGCAGCTTAGAAGGGGTAAGACAGCCCCAGCATTTT	CASSLEGVRQPQHF
-	-	TRBV28	TRBJ2-1	TGTGCCAGCAGTTTCTGGGGGGATGAGCAGTTCTTC	CASSFWGDEQFF